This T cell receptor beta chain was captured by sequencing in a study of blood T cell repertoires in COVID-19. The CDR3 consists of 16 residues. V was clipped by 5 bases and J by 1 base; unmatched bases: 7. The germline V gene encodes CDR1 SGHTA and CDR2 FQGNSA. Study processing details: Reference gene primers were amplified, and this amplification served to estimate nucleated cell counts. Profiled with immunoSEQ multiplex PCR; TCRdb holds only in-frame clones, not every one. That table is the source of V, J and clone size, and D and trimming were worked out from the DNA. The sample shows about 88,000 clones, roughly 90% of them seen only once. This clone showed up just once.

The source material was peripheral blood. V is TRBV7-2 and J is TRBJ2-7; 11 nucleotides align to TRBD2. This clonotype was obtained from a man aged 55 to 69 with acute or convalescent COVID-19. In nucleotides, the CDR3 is TGTGCCAGCAGCCCTCTAGCGGGAGGCGTATCCTACGAGCAGTACTTC. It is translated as CASSPLAGGVSYEQYF.